The clone carrying this T cell receptor beta chain was seen a single time. Its cognate antigen is unknown. V shed 4 bases and J 6 bases; nucleotides not matched to a gene: 13. CDR3 length: 17 amino acids. The V gene's germline CDR1 is MNHNS and CDR2 SASEGT. The protocol was immunoSEQ multiplex PCR, while the TCRdb copy is restricted to in-frame clones and leaves out a portion. Among around 15,000 clones listed, roughly nine tenths were seen once. This sample's time point: baseline, week 1 (first vaccination visit). Treatment meaning: pre-vaccination baseline after standard-of-care therapy. The sample comes from a study of a mutant IDH1 vaccine in newly diagnosed glioma. Study context: Most patients had received both radiotherapy and temozolomide, the prior options being radiotherapy, temozolomide, or both.

General observations from the study: Any relationship between pseudoprogression and changes in top peripheral T cell clonotypes seemed absent.

This sample comprised PBMCs, obtained from a glioma patient treated with radiotherapy, temozolomide or both. The V call is TRBV6-1, the J call TRBJ2-3; TRBD2 agrees at 10 bases. The sequence was obtained from a woman aged 40 to 50 with glioma. Some clones in this sample may be carry-over from other donors' samples. CDR3 sequence (DNA): TGTGCCAGCAGTGGGTTATCAGCGGGAGGGGGTCGGGATACGCAGTATTTT. Protein product: CASSGLSAGGGRDTQYF.